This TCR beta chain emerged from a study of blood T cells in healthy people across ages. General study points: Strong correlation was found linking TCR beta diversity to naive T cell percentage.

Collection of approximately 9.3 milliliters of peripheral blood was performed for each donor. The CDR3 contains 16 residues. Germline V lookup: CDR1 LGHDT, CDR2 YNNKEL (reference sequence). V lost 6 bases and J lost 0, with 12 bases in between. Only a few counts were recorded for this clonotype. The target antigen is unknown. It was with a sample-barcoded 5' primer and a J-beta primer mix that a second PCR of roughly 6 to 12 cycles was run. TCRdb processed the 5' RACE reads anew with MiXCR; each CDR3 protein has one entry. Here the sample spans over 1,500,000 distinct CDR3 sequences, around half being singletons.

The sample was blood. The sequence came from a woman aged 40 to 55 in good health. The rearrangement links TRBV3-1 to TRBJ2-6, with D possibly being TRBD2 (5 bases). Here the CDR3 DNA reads TGTGCCAGCAGTCACAAGGGAGTCTCTGGGGCCAACGTCCTGACTTTC. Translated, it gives CASSHKGVSGANVLTF.